The next 14 T cell receptor beta chains were all read from a single sample in a study of chemoradiotherapy in HPV16-positive cancers. The data were produced by immunoSEQ multiplex PCR, yet TCRdb's version contains in-frame clones alone and is incomplete. The table has roughly 4,600 clones, about 83% seen once. This material consisted of tumor tissue, taken from a patient who underwent chemoradiotherapy. Receptors were obtained from a human donor with HPV-associated anogenital cancer.

V and J are TRBV4-2 and TRBJ2-3; D gene ambiguous. Germline CDR1 and CDR2: LGHNA and YNFKEQ. V lost 3 bases to trimming and J lost 0 bases, with 4 bases between them. This CDR3 spans 13 amino acids. CDR3 region: CASSQRSTDTQYF. The CDR3 DNA sequence: TGTGCCAGCAGCCAGAGGAGCACAGATACGCAGTATTTT.

V usage is TRBV1 and J usage is TRBJ2-1. TRBV1 is labeled a pseudogene. This CDR3 is built from 15 residues. CDR3 nucleotides: TGCACCAGCACCTCCGGCAGGGAGAACTACAATGAGCAGTTCTTC. Its translation is CTSTSGRENYNEQFF.

This clone has a single count. The chain combines TRBV4-1 with TRBJ2-3; 9 bases agree with TRBD1. Germline loops: CDR1 MGHRA, CDR2 YSYEKL. The CDR3 contains 16 residues. J gave up 3 bases and V 0 bases, and 4 bases lay outside the gene matches. CDR3 sequence (DNA): TGCGCCAGCAGCCAAGACAGGACAGGGGTGACAGATACGCAGTATTTT. Protein sequence: CASSQDRTGVTDTQYF.

The chain employs TRBV19 and TRBJ1-5, with 7 nucleotides matching TRBD1. Germline trimming cut 5 bases from V and 7 bases from J; bases unmatched to any gene: 17. The CDR3 consists of 17 residues. From germline, CDR1 is LNHDA and CDR2 SQIVND (reference sequence). For the CDR3, the DNA is TGTGCCAGTAGTGTAACCTGGACAGGAAGGGGTTTGCAGCCCCAGCATTTT. Its protein is CASSVTWTGRGLQPQHF. The variable domain in full, with the rest retrieved from reference TRBV19 and TRBJ1-5, is DGGITQSPKYLFRKEGQNVTLSCEQNLNHDAMYWYRQDPGQGLRLIYYSQIVNDFQKGDIAEGYSVSREKKESFPLTVTSAQKNPTAFYLCASSVTWTGRGLQPQHFGDGTRLSIL.

CDR3 protein: CASSPVLNTEAFF. CDR3 coding DNA: TGTGCCAGCAGTCCCGTGTTGAACACTGAAGCTTTCTTT. The rearrangement links TRBV6-5 to TRBJ1-1; D is ambiguous. The germline V gene has CDR1 MNHEY and CDR2 SVGAGI. The ends were cut back, 5 bases at V and 0 bases at J, with 7 bases in the middle. This CDR3 comprises 13 residues.

V is TRBV19 and J is TRBJ1-3, with unresolved D. The V end was cut by 5 bases, the J end by 0 bases, with 11 bases between. The CDR3 extends over 15 amino acids. Germline loops: CDR1 LNHDA, CDR2 SQIVND (reference sequence). The CDR3 coding sequence is TGTGCCAGTAGTCCACGGAGAGTCTCTGGAAACACCATATATTTT. Translation: CASSPRRVSGNTIYF. Complete variable domain (other parts from reference TRBV19 and TRBJ1-3): DGGITQSPKYLFRKEGQNVTLSCEQNLNHDAMYWYRQDPGQGLRLIYYSQIVNDFQKGDIAEGYSVSREKKESFPLTVTSAQKNPTAFYLCASSPRRVSGNTIYFGEGSWLTVV.

Only one count was recorded for this clone. J is TRBJ2-1 and V is TRBV14; 14 bases agree with TRBD2. Germline assignment: CDR1 SGHDN and CDR2 FVKESK. The ends lost 8 bases at V and 4 bases at J; junction bases unmatched: 4. This CDR3 contains 15 residues. CDR3 region: CASSGTSGGYNEQFF. CDR3 nucleotides: TGTGCCAGCTCGGGGACTAGCGGGGGTTACAATGAGCAGTTCTTC.

The rearrangement links TRBV5-5 to TRBJ2-5, with D possibly being TRBD2 (6 bases). The CDR3 extends over 16 amino acids. CDR1 and CDR2 from the germline V gene are SGHKS and YYEKEE (reference sequence). Trimming took off 0 bases at V and 1 base at J, with 13 bases between the two ends. Here the CDR3 reads CASSLGGGSFQETQYF. CDR3 bases: TGTGCCAGCAGCTTGGGCGGAGGGAGCTTCCAAGAGACCCAGTACTTC.

This clone has only one observation. As DNA, the CDR3 is TGTGCCAGCAGCTTAGATCAGATGAACACCGGGGAGCTGTTTTTT. It translates to CASSLDQMNTGELFF. The chain couples TRBV11-2 to TRBJ2-2; D uncertain. Germline V gives CDR1 SGHAT, CDR2 FQNNGV. V dropped 0 bases and J dropped 1 base, with 6 bases sitting between them. The CDR3 has 15 residues.

This clone was detected only once. This rearrangement joins TRBV6-5 to TRBJ2-4; weak D call: TRBD1 (5 bases). This CDR3 has 14 residues. Trimming stripped 6 bases from V and 5 bases from J, with 14 bases between. Germline CDR1 MNHEY, CDR2 SVGAGI. CDR3 nucleotides: TGTGCCAGCAGCCAGGGCCCCCTGGAAAACATTCAGTACTTC. Translated: CASSQGPLENIQYF.

The chain has TRBV30 and TRBJ1-2; D not resolved. The germline V gene has CDR1 GTSNPN and CDR2 SVGIG (reference sequence). The V gene lost 3 bases and the J gene lost 2 bases, with 10 bases spanning the gap. This CDR3 is 13 amino acids long. The CDR3 DNA sequence: TGTGCCTGGAGCATAACGAAGAACTATGGCTACACCTTC. Translation gives CAWSITKNYGYTF.

The CDR3: CAWSPGLAGGVPYEQYF. CDR3 nucleotides: TGTGCCTGGAGTCCAGGACTAGCGGGGGGGGTTCCCTACGAGCAGTACTTC. This rearrangement joins TRBV30 to TRBJ2-7; 15 nucleotides match TRBD2. CDR3 length: 17 residues. The ends lost 2 bases at V and 2 bases at J; junction bases unmatched: 7. CDR1 and CDR2 (germline): GTSNPN, SVGIG (reference sequence).

This clone has a single count. The rearrangement joins TRBV5-4 to TRBJ1-2; D call uncertain. With 0 bases removed from V and 2 bases from J, the gap between germline ends came to 8 bases. Germline V gene data show CDR1 as SGHNT and CDR2 as YYREEE (reference sequence). CDR3 size: 14 residues. CDR3 nucleotide sequence: TGTGCCAGCAGCTTGGGGCTGGGAAACTATGGCTACACCTTC. The encoded protein is CASSLGLGNYGYTF.

This chain links TRBV4-2 with TRBJ2-3; 11 nucleotides agree with TRBD2. Looked up from germline, CDR1 is LGHNA and CDR2 is YNFKEQ. The CDR3 contains 18 residues. Trimming removed 0 bases from V and 2 bases from J; junction bases left unmatched: 7. CDR3 sequence: CASSQEYGTSGYTDTQYF. The CDR3 coding sequence is TGTGCCAGCAGCCAAGAATACGGGACTAGCGGTTACACAGATACGCAGTATTTT.